This T cell receptor beta chain was sequenced for a study of T-cell memory formation after mild COVID-19. Each CDR3 protein is one row after TCRdb ran MiXCR on the 5' RACE reads. The sample consists of under 300,000 distinct CDR3 sequences, approximately 7.6% of them appearing once. Germline CDR1 LGHDT, CDR2 YNNKEL (reference sequence). Trimming took off 3 bases at V and 3 bases at J, with 8 bases between the two ends. CDR3 length: 13 residues. The sequence derives from a man aged 18 to 30 who had mild COVID-19 (a few samples of this study predate the infection). Cell type and time point are not known. Sequenced material: PBMCs or a T cell subset sorted from them (not recorded which). V usage is TRBV3-1 and J usage is TRBJ1-1; D unresolved. DNA for the CDR3: TGTGCCAGCAGCCAGACCCCCGACACTGAAGCTTTCTTT. Its protein is CASSQTPDTEAFF.